The 4 T cell receptor beta chains reported below all come from one sample, sequenced in a study of human T cells and chemical hapten exposure. Time point: patch test 3, about 24 weeks after DPC sensitization. Specified treatment: therapeutic diphenylcyclopropenone sensitization with weekly scalp DPC. TCRdb used MiXCR to reprocess the RACE reads, holding one entry per CDR3 protein. The sample consists of about 170,000 distinct CDR3 sequences, around a quarter of them appearing once. Sequenced here: whole blood, sampled in connection with sensitization to the hapten diphenylcyclopropenone (DPC). These receptors came from a woman between 18 and 29 years old with alopecia areata. Some clones in this sample may be carry-over from other donors' samples.

The chain couples TRBV12-3 or TRBV12-4 to TRBJ1-2; 8 positions match TRBD1. V was clipped by 4 bases and J by 5 bases; unmatched bases: 9. CDR3 length equals 15 residues. The CDR3 here is CASSSDRGKGYGYTF. The DNA for the CDR3 is TGTGCCAGCAGTTCCGACAGGGGAAAAGGGTATGGCTACACCTTC.

The chain is built from TRBV7-9 and TRBJ1-1; no clear D gene. Trimming took off 2 bases at V and 7 bases at J, with 11 bases between the two ends. This CDR3 spans 13 amino acids. Germline values: CDR1 SEHNR, CDR2 FQNEAQ (reference sequence). The CDR3 coding sequence is TGTGCCAGCAGCTTATACGTGGGGAGTGAAGCTTTCTTT. Its translation is CASSLYVGSEAFF.

A few counts support this clonotype. The chain uses TRBV24-1 and TRBJ1-2, with D possibly matching TRBD1 (6 bases). This CDR3 has 13 residues. CDR1 KGHDR and CDR2 SFDVKD come from the germline V gene. Trimming took 3 bases from V and 4 from J, leaving 8 bases between them. CDR3 DNA sequence: TGTGCCACCAGTGATGCAGGGGCCTATGGCTACACCTTC. It yields the protein CATSDAGAYGYTF.

The CDR3 DNA sequence: TGTGCCAGCAGGCGACTAGCGGGAGCCTACAATGAGCAGTTCTTC. Translating it yields CASRRLAGAYNEQFF. The rearrangement uses TRBV2 and TRBJ2-1; 12 bases match TRBD2. This CDR3 comprises 15 residues. Per the germline V gene, CDR1 is SNHLY and CDR2 is FYNNEI. Germline trimming cut 6 bases from V and 2 bases from J; bases unmatched to any gene: 2.